This passage covers 27 T cell receptor beta chains from one sample sequenced in a study of spatial heterogeneity in lung cancer (dated by TCRdb to 2018 to 2020). Library preparation employed 5' RACE. TCRdb lists the instrument as NextSeq 500. TCRdb reanalyzed the raw reads on its own, using fastp at Q25 for trimming and MiXCR for clone calling, and kept in-frame beta chains. Each entry is one CDR3 protein sequence, shown with its most common DNA and genes. Present in this sample are roughly 49,000 distinct CDR3 sequences, roughly 7% of which were seen just once. The leading ten clones occupy approximately 2.9% of the sample. The time point label on this specimen signifies: sample taken at primary tumor resection. Whole RNA extracted from tumor and nontumor lung tissue, or from cryopreserved PBMC samples, was used for TCR sequencing without cell sorting. This specimen consisted of PBMCs, obtained at surgery. These receptors came from a female donor with early-stage non-small cell lung cancer.

This chain uses TRBV6-2 or TRBV6-3 with TRBJ2-2; D gene ambiguous. CDR3 size: 12 residues. Trimming cost V 6 bases and J 4 bases, with 6 bases left between them. Germline values: CDR1 MNHEY, CDR2 SVGEGT. CDR3 nucleotide sequence: TGTGCCAGCAGGGAGTCCACCGGGGAGCTGTTTTTT. It is translated as CASRESTGELFF.

The V call is TRBV6-6, the J call TRBJ1-5, with no clear D. Trimming took 0 bases from V and 7 from J, leaving 7 bases between them. The CDR3 has 13 residues. Germline V gives CDR1 MNHNY, CDR2 SVGAGI (reference sequence). The CDR3 region is CASSYSAGQPQHF. DNA of the CDR3: TGTGCCAGCAGTTACTCGGCAGGACAGCCCCAGCATTTT.

This clonotype was observed a few times. The chain recombines TRBV5-1 with TRBJ2-6, with a possible D match to TRBD1 (5 bases). V lost 5 bases and J 0 bases, leaving 9 bases between the germline ends. CDR1 and CDR2 from the germline V gene are SGHRS and YFSETQ. The CDR3 runs 15 residues. DNA for the CDR3: TGCGCCAGCAGTCAAGGGGTCTCTGGGGCCAACGTCCTGACTTTC. This codes for CASSQGVSGANVLTF.

The chain joins TRBV29-1 to TRBJ2-5; the D call may be TRBD1 or TRBD2 (7 bases each). The CDR3 loop spans 12 amino acids. V was clipped by 5 bases and J by 5 bases, with 12 bases between them. In germline, CDR1 is SQVTM, CDR2 ANQGSEA. CDR3 in DNA: TGCAGCGTTAGACAGGGAGGGGAGACCCAGTACTTC. Protein: CSVRQGGETQYF.

This chain uses TRBV28 with TRBJ2-2; 10 bases line up with TRBD1. The V segment lost 5 bases and the J segment 8 bases; nucleotides outside the gene matches: 14. Germline lookup yields CDR1 MDHEN and CDR2 SYDVKM. The CDR3 extends over 17 amino acids. The CDR3 protein is CASSPPFRGTGVGELFF. The DNA of the CDR3 is TGTGCCAGCAGTCCCCCATTCAGGGGGACAGGGGTGGGGGAGCTGTTTTTT.

This clonotype was detected many times. This chain uses TRBV29-1 with TRBJ2-2; D possibly corresponds to TRBD2 (6 bases). CDR1 is SQVTM and CDR2 is ANQGSEA in the germline V gene. V dropped 4 bases and J dropped 0 bases, with 12 bases sitting between them. The CDR3 loop spans 15 amino acids. CDR3 bases: TGCAGCGTTGGTGGGGAGGCTGCGAACACCGGGGAGCTGTTTTTT. Translating it yields CSVGGEAANTGELFF.

The table lists this clonotype with many counts. The chain uses TRBV5-1 and TRBJ1-6, with D perhaps matching TRBD1 (5 bases). The CDR3 sequence is 13 residues long. The V and J ends lost 5 bases and 13 bases respectively, with 16 bases between them. The germline gives CDR1 SGHRS, CDR2 YFSETQ. CDR3 bases: TGCGCCAGCAGTCGGGACCCCGGATATCCCCTCCACTTT. Protein: CASSRDPGYPLHF.

This clonotype was seen only a few times. The genes are TRBV5-1 and TRBJ2-1; D perhaps matches TRBD1 (5 bases). CDR3 length: 14 amino acids. Between the trimmed V and J ends, which lost 1 base and 4 bases, there was a span of 9 bases. Germline lookup yields CDR1 SGHRS and CDR2 YFSETQ. In DNA, the CDR3 is TGCGCCAGCAGCTTGAGGGGCCGATACAATGAGCAGTTCTTC. The encoded protein is CASSLRGRYNEQFF.

Many counts were recorded for this clonotype. The V and J genes are TRBV30 and TRBJ1-3, with no clear D. Trimming removed 4 bases at V and 8 bases at J, with 9 bases between. The CDR3 is made up of 11 amino acids. CDR1 GTSNPN and CDR2 SVGIG come from the germline V gene (reference sequence). The CDR3 here is CAWIGLDTIYF. The CDR3 nucleotides are TGTGCCTGGATAGGGCTGGACACCATATATTTT.

J is TRBJ2-7 and V is TRBV5-5, with TRBD1 matching over 7 bases. J lost 4 bases, V lost 6 bases, and 1 base had no gene match. Per the germline V gene, CDR1 is SGHKS and CDR2 is YYEKEE (reference sequence). The CDR3 is made up of 11 amino acids. CDR3 nucleotides: TGTGCCAGCACAGGGGGTTACGAGCAGTACTTC. Translated: CASTGGYEQYF.

This clonotype was seen ten or more times. The chain carries TRBV19 and TRBJ2-4, with a weak D call TRBD1 (6 bases). The CDR3 contains 15 residues. Deletions cut 0 bases from V and 5 bases from J, with 11 bases between. CDR1 and CDR2 from the germline V gene are LNHDA and SQIVND (reference sequence). CDR3 loop: CASSIDRGRQNIQYF. CDR3 in DNA: TGTGCCAGTAGTATAGACAGGGGTCGACAAAACATTCAGTACTTC.

The chain employs TRBV20-1 and TRBJ2-7; 8 bases fit TRBD1. CDR3 length equals 14 residues. Trimming at V came to 0 bases and at J to 6 bases, leaving 7 bases not matched to a gene. Germline V gives CDR1 DFQATT, CDR2 SNEGSKA (reference sequence). CDR3 sequence: CSARDRTGLGEQYF. The CDR3 nucleotides are TGCAGTGCTAGAGATAGGACAGGGCTGGGCGAGCAGTACTTC.

This clonotype has ten or more counts. This chain joins TRBV2 and TRBJ2-1; TRBD2 agrees at 14 bases. V shed 6 bases, J shed 9 bases, and the junction held 4 bases outside the gene matches. Germline assignment: CDR1 SNHLY and CDR2 FYNNEI. The CDR3 has 14 amino acids. In nucleotides, the CDR3 is TGTGCCAGCAGAATGACTAGCGGGGGGGTTGAGCAGTTCTTC. This gives the protein CASRMTSGGVEQFF.

This clonotype was seen ten or more times. The J gene is TRBJ2-3, the V gene TRBV11-3; D might be TRBD1 or TRBD2, each matching 5 bases. CDR1 SGHNT and CDR2 YENEEA come from the germline V gene. The CDR3 sequence is 15 residues long. Deletions cut 5 bases from V and 2 bases from J, with 14 bases between. The CDR3: CASSPGPQFTDTQYF. The CDR3 nucleotides read TGTGCCAGCAGCCCGGGACCGCAATTCACAGATACGCAGTATTTT.

This clonotype has more than one count but fewer than ten. The chain is built from TRBV12-3 or TRBV12-4 and TRBJ1-1; D uncertain. The CDR3 has 13 amino acids. V lost 2 bases and J lost 3, with 7 bases in between. The DNA of the CDR3 is TGTGCCAGCAGTTTAAGAGGCGACACTGAAGCTTTCTTT. It is translated as CASSLRGDTEAFF.

This clonotype has a handful of counts. The chain uses TRBV11-3 and TRBJ1-6; perhaps TRBD1 as D (6 bases). From germline, CDR1 is SGHNT and CDR2 YENEEA. V was clipped by 3 bases and J by 8 bases, with 14 bases between them. CDR3 length equals 15 residues. The CDR3 nucleotides are TGTGCCAGCAGCTTCCCGACAGGAAAATATTCACCCCTCCACTTT. It specifies CASSFPTGKYSPLHF. The entire variable domain, with the rest obtained from reference TRBV11-3 and TRBJ1-6, is as follows: EAGVVQSPRYKIIEKKQPVAFWCNPISGHNTLYWYLQNLGQGPELLIRYENEEAVDDSQLPKDRFSAERLKGVDSTLKIQPAELGDSAVYLCASSFPTGKYSPLHFGNGTRLTVT.

The chain is built from TRBV4-2 and TRBJ1-1; D not resolved. The CDR3 sequence is 13 residues long. Germline V lookup: CDR1 LGHNA, CDR2 YNFKEQ. V lost 2 bases, J lost 1 base, and 5 bases lay in between. The CDR3 DNA sequence: TGTGCCAGCAGCCAATGGCGGAACACTGAAGCTTTCTTT. It codes for CASSQWRNTEAFF.

This clonotype was detected many times. This chain links TRBV7-6 with TRBJ1-4; no definite D call. V was clipped by 1 base and J by 8 bases, with 14 bases between them. Germline V gives CDR1 SGHVS, CDR2 FNYEAQ. The CDR3 covers 15 residues. This CDR3 reads CASSLGSGRREKLFF. For the CDR3, the DNA is TGTGCCAGCAGCTTAGGCTCAGGCCGCCGGGAAAAACTGTTTTTT.

This clonotype was observed many times. The rearrangement uses TRBV7-2 and TRBJ1-6, with 8 bases aligning to TRBD1. CDR1 SGHTA and CDR2 FQGNSA come from the germline V gene. Germline trimming cut 1 base from V and 7 bases from J; bases unmatched to any gene: 3. The CDR3 runs to 15 residues. CDR3 protein: CASSLGTGRNSPLHF. CDR3 DNA sequence: TGTGCCAGCAGCTTAGGGACAGGGCGCAATTCACCCCTCCACTTT.

In this sample, this clonotype turned up many times. The gene calls are TRBV29-1 and TRBJ2-5; 7 nucleotides match TRBD2. With 7 bases clipped from V and 7 bases from J, the junction kept 9 bases outside the gene matches. Germline V CDR1 and CDR2: SQVTM, ANQGSEA. The CDR3 is 12 residues long. The CDR3: CSGGSPGGTQYF. In nucleotides, the CDR3 is TGCAGCGGCGGGTCTCCGGGGGGGACCCAGTACTTC.

The V and J genes are TRBV4-1 and TRBJ1-1; 12 bases map to TRBD1. CDR1 MGHRA and CDR2 YSYEKL come from the germline V gene. This CDR3 region has 14 residues. V shed 3 bases and J 10 bases; nucleotides not matched to a gene: 6. The CDR3: CASSHRDRGPGAFF. The CDR3 DNA is TGCGCCAGCAGCCACCGGGACAGGGGGCCTGGAGCTTTCTTT.

This clonotype showed up many times. This rearrangement joins TRBV28 to TRBJ2-7; D might be TRBD1 or TRBD2, each matching 5 bases. The length of the CDR3 is 15 residues. The V end was cut by 5 bases, the J end by 0 bases, with 14 bases between. Germline CDR1 is MDHEN and CDR2 is SYDVKM. CDR3 bases: TGTGCCAGCAGTCCCGAGGGGTCCCCCTCCTACGAGCAGTACTTC. It yields the protein CASSPEGSPSYEQYF.

This clonotype was detected many times. This chain links TRBV9 with TRBJ2-5, with 7 bases aligning to TRBD2. The CDR3 covers 15 residues. Germline CDR1 SGDLS, CDR2 YYNGEE. With V trimmed by 1 base and J by 5 bases, 8 bases remained unmatched. The CDR3 DNA follows: TGTGCCAGCAGCGTACTTGCGGGGGTCTGGGAGACCCAGTACTTC. This encodes CASSVLAGVWETQYF.

By sample share, this clonotype is medium-sized (0.01 to 0.1%). This chain uses TRBV29-1 with TRBJ2-4, with D uncertain. This CDR3 contains 14 residues. V was cut by 4 bases and J by 6 bases, with 16 bases left in between. Germline assignment: CDR1 SQVTM and CDR2 ANQGSEA. The CDR3 DNA follows: TGCAGCGTTGGAGGACCGAACAACTTAAACATTCAGTACTTC. Its translation is CSVGGPNNLNIQYF.

This clonotype has at least ten counts. The chain combines TRBV29-1 with TRBJ1-1; the match to TRBD1 covers 7 bases. V gave up 6 bases and J gave up 1 base; unmatched junction bases: 11. The CDR3 covers 15 residues. Germline V gene sequence: CDR1 SQVTM, CDR2 ANQGSEA. The CDR3 loop is CSVADRVSSNTEAFF. In nucleotides, the CDR3 is TGCAGCGTGGCAGACAGGGTTTCATCGAACACTGAAGCTTTCTTT. The full variable domain, in which reference TRBV29-1 and TRBJ1-1 provide the parts outside the CDR3, is SAVISQKPSRDICQRGTSLTIQCQVDSQVTMMFWYRQQPGQSLTLIATANQGSEATYESGFVIDKFPISRPNLTFSTLTVSNMSPEDSSIYLCSVADRVSSNTEAFFGQGTRLTVV.

V and J are TRBV9 and TRBJ2-1; perhaps TRBD2 as D (6 bases). Germline CDR1 SGDLS, CDR2 YYNGEE. This CDR3 spans 17 amino acids. V lost 3 bases, J lost 0 bases, and 16 bases lay in between. CDR3 nucleotides: TGTGCCAGCAGCGCACACATCGGGGGTCGCTCCTACAATGAGCAGTTCTTC. Its translation is CASSAHIGGRSYNEQFF.

This clonotype was picked up many times. The chain links TRBV29-1 to TRBJ1-1; 9 bases align to TRBD1. There are 12 residues in the CDR3. The V gene's germline CDR1 is SQVTM and CDR2 ANQGSEA. With V trimmed by 4 bases and J by 8 bases, 5 bases remained unmatched. The CDR3 loop reads CSVGDRVSEAFF. The CDR3 DNA is TGCAGCGTTGGGGACAGGGTTTCCGAAGCTTTCTTT.